This TCR beta chain stems from a study of cytomegalovirus exposure and HLA in healthy donors. The primer mix had 60 Vbeta and 13 Jbeta primers. Here immunoSEQ multiplex PCR was the method, and the copy in TCRdb shows in-frame clones only, minus some. Among 180,000 or so clones listed, 75% were seen once. CDR3 length equals 15 residues. CDR1 and CDR2 from the germline V gene are MDHEN and SYDVKM. After removal of 4 bases from V and 5 bases from J, the junction contained 7 bases not matched to a gene. The sample comprised PBMCs. The chain employs TRBV28 and TRBJ2-3, with TRBD2 matching over 9 bases. The clonotype comes from a woman between 40 and 50 years old in good health and CMV-seropositive. The CDR3: CASSSVAGAVDTQYF. DNA of the CDR3: TGTGCCAGCAGTTCAGTAGCGGGAGCGGTAGATACGCAGTATTTT.